This entry lists 27 T cell receptor beta chains sequenced from one sample in a study of Ad26.COV2.S vaccination and SARS-CoV-2 variants (dated by TCRdb to 2020 to 2023). The intended sense of this specimen's treatment or condition label: roughly 18 received Ad26.COV2.S at low or high dose, single or two shots; about five received placebo; per-sample allocation not given. Repertoires of vaccine and placebo recipients were sequenced from samples taken on day 63 after the first injection. Library prep was done by the immunoSEQ multiplex PCR assay. This immuneACCESS table, as held by TCRdb, lists in-frame sequences with V and J called but not all clones. Of the missing ones, under half trace to an unresolved V gene in checked studies; the others have no known cause. This sample has 380,000 or so clones in its table, and roughly 90% of those were observed once. In total, the top ten clones hold approximately 4.5% of the sample.

The specimen was peripheral blood, collected in a trial of Ad26.COV2.S vaccine versus placebo. These receptors all come from a person aged 18-65 years who received the Ad26.COV2.S COVID-19 vaccine or a placebo.

The gene calls are TRBV4-1 and TRBJ2-3, with D unresolved. There are 13 residues in the CDR3. In germline, CDR1 is MGHRA, CDR2 YSYEKL. V was clipped by 0 bases and J by 5 bases, with 6 bases between them. Here the CDR3 reads CASSQDGIDTQYF. The CDR3 DNA sequence: TGCGCCAGCAGCCAAGATGGGATAGATACGCAGTATTTT.

The rearrangement uses TRBV30 and TRBJ2-7, with 9 bases identical to TRBD2. V trimming: 3 bases; J trimming: 3 bases; junction bases outside the gene matches: 3. CDR1 is GTSNPN and CDR2 is SVGIG in the germline V gene (reference sequence). The CDR3 length is 13 residues. The CDR3 DNA reads as TGTGCCTGGAGGACTAGCGGTAACTACGAGCAGTACTTC. Its translation is CAWRTSGNYEQYF. The full variable domain, completed using reference TRBV30 and TRBJ2-7, is SQTIHQWPATLVQPVGSPLSLECTVEGTSNPNLYWYRQAAGRGLQLLFYSVGIGQISSEVPQNLSASRPQDRQFILSSKKLLLSDSGFYLCAWRTSGNYEQYFGPGTRLTVT.

This rearrangement joins TRBV5-6 to TRBJ2-1; D perhaps matches TRBD2 (5 bases). Germline CDR1 SGHDT, CDR2 YYEEEE. The length of the CDR3 is 14 residues. V shed 3 bases and J shed 2 bases, with 9 bases lying between them. In DNA, the CDR3 is TGTGCCAGCAGCTCCGGGGAGCCCTACAATGAGCAGTTCTTC. It yields the protein CASSSGEPYNEQFF.

The chain combines TRBV3-1 (or the pseudogene TRBV3-2) with TRBJ2-5; 9 bases align to TRBD2. V was pared by 4 bases and J by 2 bases, with 2 bases of the junction left unmatched. Germline CDR1 LGHDT, CDR2 YNNKEL (reference sequence). This CDR3 has 14 amino acids. CDR3 sequence (DNA): TGTGCCAGCAGCCGTAGCGGGGGACAAGAGACCCAGTACTTC. Its translation: CASSRSGGQETQYF.

CDR3: CASSPSGRGYEQYF. DNA of the CDR3: TGTGCCAGCAGCCCGAGCGGCAGGGGCTACGAGCAGTACTTC. The chain uses TRBV3-1 (or the pseudogene TRBV3-2) and TRBJ2-7; maybe TRBD1 (6 bases). The CDR3 has 14 residues. The germline gives CDR1 LGHDT, CDR2 YNNKEL (reference sequence). Trimming removed 4 bases from V and 3 bases from J, with 13 bases in between.

V gene TRBV10-3 combines with J gene TRBJ2-3; TRBD2 matches 7 bases. J gave up 4 bases and V 0 bases, and 13 bases lay outside the gene matches. Germline values: CDR1 ENHRY, CDR2 SYGVKD. The CDR3 sequence is 18 residues long. CDR3 region: CAISESNVGAGSPDTQYF. DNA of the CDR3: TGTGCCATCAGTGAGTCGAATGTCGGAGCGGGAAGCCCAGATACGCAGTATTTT.

The DNA for the CDR3 is TGTGCCAGCGGACTAGCGGGAGGGAGGTGGACGCAGTATTTT. Its translation is CASGLAGGRWTQYF. The gene calls are TRBV19 and TRBJ2-3, with 15 bases lining up with TRBD2. J lost 9 bases, V lost 9 bases, and 7 bases had no gene match. Germline V CDR1 and CDR2: LNHDA, SQIVND (reference sequence). CDR3 length: 14 amino acids.

V usage is TRBV19 and J usage is TRBJ2-7; either TRBD1 or TRBD2 may fit D (6 bases each). V shed 3 bases and J shed 5 bases, with 11 bases lying between them. The CDR3 is 13 residues long. Germline CDR1 LNHDA, CDR2 SQIVND (reference sequence). CDR3 sequence: CASSITGADEQYF. CDR3 bases: TGTGCCAGTAGTATCACGGGGGCGGACGAGCAGTACTTC.

The CDR3 sequence is CATSEWGTSTDTQYF. The DNA of the CDR3 is TGTGCCACCAGTGAATGGGGTACTAGCACAGATACGCAGTATTTT. The chain carries TRBV24-1 and TRBJ2-3; D uncertain. Trimming took off 4 bases at V and 0 bases at J, with 10 bases between the two ends. Germline lookup yields CDR1 KGHDR and CDR2 SFDVKD. The CDR3 has 15 amino acids.

This sequence joins TRBV10-2 and TRBJ1-2; D is ambiguous. The CDR3 is made up of 16 amino acids. Trimming took off 6 bases at V and 3 bases at J, with 20 bases between the two ends. Germline V gene lookup returns CDR1 WSHSY and CDR2 SAAADI. CDR3 sequence (DNA): TGCGCCAGCAGGGAAGGTGGCGGCGAGAGCGACTATGGCTACACCTTC. This translates into CASREGGGESDYGYTF.

The chain carries TRBV19 and TRBJ2-2, with D perhaps assigned TRBD1 or TRBD2 (5 bases each). Germline assignment: CDR1 LNHDA and CDR2 SQIVND (reference sequence). This CDR3 is built from 16 residues. Trimming took 2 bases from V and 4 from J, leaving 14 bases between them. The CDR3 region is CASSIPTKGSTGELFF. For the CDR3, the DNA is TGTGCCAGTAGTATACCCACTAAGGGGAGCACCGGGGAGCTGTTTTTT. The whole variable domain, remainder taken from reference TRBV19 and TRBJ2-2, is DGGITQSPKYLFRKEGQNVTLSCEQNLNHDAMYWYRQDPGQGLRLIYYSQIVNDFQKGDIAEGYSVSREKKESFPLTVTSAQKNPTAFYLCASSIPTKGSTGELFFGEGSRLTVL.

The chain recombines TRBV7-2 with TRBJ2-7; 12 nucleotides match TRBD2. CDR1 is SGHTA and CDR2 is FQGNSA in the germline V gene. The CDR3 loop spans 14 amino acids. V was pared by 5 bases and J by 1 base, with 0 bases of the junction left unmatched. CDR3 region: CASSTSGGSYEQYF. The CDR3 coding sequence is TGTGCCAGCAGCACTAGCGGGGGGTCCTACGAGCAGTACTTC.

Points on this clone: The sample carries other DNA sequences with the same CDR3. The chain has TRBV5-1 and TRBJ2-1, with D perhaps TRBD1 (6 bases). The V gene's germline CDR1 is SGHRS and CDR2 YFSETQ. This CDR3 is 16 amino acids long. V was pared by 2 bases and J by 1 base, with 13 bases between. The CDR3 nucleotides read TGCGCCAGCAGCTTACAGGGCCGGAGATCCTACAATGAGCAGTTCTTC. Residues: CASSLQGRRSYNEQFF.

This chain joins TRBV6-5 and TRBJ1-1, with 7 positions matching TRBD1. With 5 bases clipped from V and 8 bases from J, the junction kept 5 bases outside the gene matches. Germline V gene lookup returns CDR1 MNHEY and CDR2 SVGAGI. The length of the CDR3 is 12 residues. The CDR3 is CASSPGTAEAFF. CDR3 DNA sequence: TGTGCCAGCAGTCCCGGGACAGCGGAAGCTTTCTTT.

Only one count was recorded for this clone. The chain employs TRBV21-1 and TRBJ1-1; the D call TRBD1 from the table was never checked on the DNA. TRBV21-1 is described as a pseudogene. CDR3 length: 11 residues. CDR3 amino acids: CASSSGTKAFF. As DNA, the CDR3 is TGTGCCAGCAGCAGTGGGACAAAAGCTTTCTTT.

V gene TRBV7-9 combines with J gene TRBJ1-4; the D gene is possibly TRBD1 (5 bases). Germline V gene sequence: CDR1 SEHNR, CDR2 FQNEAQ (reference sequence). Trimming pared 1 base from V and 2 bases from J, leaving 11 bases between. This CDR3 is built from 16 residues. The CDR3, as DNA: TGTGCCAGCAGCTTAGATCTCAGGGCGACTAATGAAAAACTGTTTTTT. It yields the protein CASSLDLRATNEKLFF. Filled out from reference TRBV7-9 and TRBJ1-4, the complete variable domain reads DTGVSQNPRHKITKRGQNVTFRCDPISEHNRLYWYRQTLGQGPEFLTYFQNEAQLEKSRLLSDRFSAERPKGSFSTLEIQRTEQGDSAMYLCASSLDLRATNEKLFFGSGTQLSVL.

This sequence joins TRBV2 and TRBJ1-2, with a possible D match to TRBD1 (5 bases). Germline assignment: CDR1 SNHLY and CDR2 FYNNEI. Trimming removed 10 bases at V and 8 bases at J, with 26 bases between. The CDR3 is 15 amino acids. The CDR3 region is CAIPTDGQGFRGYTF. In DNA form, the CDR3 reads TGTGCCATCCCGACCGATGGGCAGGGTTTTCGAGGCTACACCTTC.

The chain combines TRBV4-3 with TRBJ2-1, with D perhaps matching TRBD2 (7 bases). In germline, CDR1 is LGHNA, CDR2 YSLEER. The CDR3 loop spans 16 amino acids. Deletions cut 0 bases from V and 8 bases from J, with 17 bases between. CDR3 sequence: CASSQDSLRGADEQFF. Here the CDR3 DNA reads TGCGCCAGCAGCCAAGATAGCCTCCGGGGGGCAGATGAGCAGTTCTTC.

The genes are TRBV9 and TRBJ1-6; D is undetermined. Trimming shortened V by 4 bases and J by 6 bases, and 17 bases separated the two germline ends. The CDR3 length is 16 residues. The V gene's germline CDR1 is SGDLS and CDR2 YYNGEE. Written as DNA, the CDR3 is TGTGCCAGCAGCCCACACCCCGGGGATGTTAATTCACCCCTCCACTTT. It is translated as CASSPHPGDVNSPLHF.

The chain carries TRBV18 and TRBJ1-2; D remains ambiguous. V lost 0 bases, J lost 1 base, and 24 bases lay in between. Germline CDR1 KGHSH, CDR2 LQKENI. The CDR3 consists of 20 residues. This CDR3 is CASSPPGLPLVGLVNYGYTF. The CDR3 region has the DNA TGTGCCAGCTCACCACCGGGATTGCCGTTAGTCGGATTGGTTAACTATGGCTACACCTTC.

The chain uses TRBV11-2 and TRBJ1-1; D might be TRBD1 (5 bases). Trimming pared 0 bases from V and 7 bases from J, leaving 12 bases between. Germline lookup yields CDR1 SGHAT and CDR2 FQNNGV. The CDR3 is made up of 14 amino acids. The CDR3 region is CASSLDLAGREAFF. The CDR3 DNA reads as TGTGCCAGCAGCTTAGATTTAGCGGGACGTGAAGCTTTCTTT.

The chain is built from TRBV2 and TRBJ2-7, with 9 bases identical to TRBD1. J was trimmed by 9 bases and V by 6 bases; bases with no gene match: 0. Germline CDR1 SNHLY, CDR2 FYNNEI. This CDR3 comprises 10 residues. CDR3 coding DNA: TGTGCCAGCAGGGGACAGGGGCAGTACTTC. Residues: CASRGQGQYF. Together with reference TRBV2 and TRBJ2-7, the CDR3 gives the full variable domain: EPEVTQTPSHQVTQMGQEVILRCVPISNHLYFYWYRQILGQKVEFLVSFYNNEISEKSEIFDDQFSVERPDGSNFTLKIRSTKLEDSAMYFCASRGQGQYFGPGTRLTVT.

This clone was seen a few times. The J gene is TRBJ1-6, the V gene TRBV2; D not certain. CDR3 size: 14 residues. V lost 6 bases, J lost 9 bases, and 15 bases lay in between. Germline CDR1 is SNHLY and CDR2 is FYNNEI. The CDR3, as DNA: TGTGCCAGCAGCGTAGAGATTCGAGGTTCACCCCTCCACTTT. This sequence encodes CASSVEIRGSPLHF.

The CDR3: CASSILSRDNEKLFF. The CDR3 DNA reads as TGTGCCAGTAGTATACTTTCCAGGGATAATGAAAAACTGTTTTTT. The chain recombines TRBV19 with TRBJ1-4; D possibly corresponds to TRBD1 (5 bases). V was clipped by 2 bases and J by 4 bases, with 11 bases between them. There are 15 residues in the CDR3. The germline V gene encodes CDR1 LNHDA and CDR2 SQIVND (reference sequence).

This rearrangement joins TRBV28 to TRBJ1-2, with TRBD1 matching 7 bases. This CDR3 contains 16 residues. The trim removed 3 bases at V and 0 bases at J, leaving 7 bases unmatched. Germline-derived CDR1 and CDR2 are MDHEN and SYDVKM. The CDR3 bases are TGTGCCAGCAGTTTCCTAGGACAGGTAGCTAACTATGGCTACACCTTC. Translating it yields CASSFLGQVANYGYTF.

This chain links TRBV28 with TRBJ2-1; D possibly corresponds to TRBD1 (6 bases). Trimming took 5 bases from V and 6 from J, leaving 23 bases between them. This CDR3 region has 17 residues. Germline V gene sequence: CDR1 MDHEN, CDR2 SYDVKM. The CDR3 coding sequence is TGTGCCAGCAGTCTAGAGGAAACAGGGATTAGAAGCAATGAGCAGTTCTTC. Protein product: CASSLEETGIRSNEQFF.

J is TRBJ2-7 and V is TRBV5-1; D ambiguous. Trimming left V 0 bases short and J 4 bases short, with 8 bases between. The CDR3 has 13 amino acids. Per germline, CDR1 SGHRS and CDR2 YFSETQ. The CDR3 DNA reads TGCGCCAGCAGCTTGGATAAGGAGTACGAGCAGTACTTC. Translating gives CASSLDKEYEQYF. Full variable domain (outside the CDR3, taken from reference TRBV5-1 and TRBJ2-7): KAGVTQTPRYLIKTRGQQVTLSCSPISGHRSVSWYQQTPGQGLQFLFEYFSETQRNKGNFPGRFSGRQFSNSRSEMNVSTLELGDSALYLCASSLDKEYEQYFGPGTRLTVT.